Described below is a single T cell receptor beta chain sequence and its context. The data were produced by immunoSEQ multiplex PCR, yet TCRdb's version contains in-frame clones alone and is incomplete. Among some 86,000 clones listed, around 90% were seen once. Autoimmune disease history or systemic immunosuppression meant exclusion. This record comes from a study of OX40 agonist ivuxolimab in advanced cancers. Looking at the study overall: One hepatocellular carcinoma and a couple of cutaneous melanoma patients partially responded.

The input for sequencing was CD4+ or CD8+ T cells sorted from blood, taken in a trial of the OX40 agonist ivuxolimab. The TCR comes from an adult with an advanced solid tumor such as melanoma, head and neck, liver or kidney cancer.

For the CDR3, the DNA is TGTGCCAGCAGCCCCGGGACAGGAAGGAACACCGGGGAGCTGTTTTTT. Its protein is CASSPGTGRNTGELFF. The genes are TRBV7-9 and TRBJ2-2, with 8 bases aligning to TRBD1. Germline CDR1 and CDR2: SEHNR and FQNEAQ (reference sequence). Trimming cost V 5 bases and J 1 base; bases outside gene matches: 6. This CDR3 is 16 amino acids long.